This TCR beta chain was recorded in a study of PD-1 blockade in classical Hodgkin lymphoma (TCRdb year 2020). The study in broad terms: Nivolumab dosing was 3 mg/kg intravenously every 2 weeks, continuing until either disease progression or unacceptable toxicity. The study used CyTOF and TCR beta sequencing to define a peripheral blood immune signature of response to PD-1 blockade in classical Hodgkin lymphoma.

The investigation overall reported the following: CD4+ but not CD8+ TCR diversity rose significantly by C4D1 (p=0.0027 vs p=0.16), most apparent in complete responders (p=0.02). Patients starting nivolumab less than 1 year after ASCT had lower diversity and were excluded from later analyses to avoid confounding by immune reconstitution. The study was restricted to a single clinical trial cohort, and the causes of repertoire differences, possibly disease activity or prior therapy, were left undefined. Baseline TCR diversity was reported as lower in newly diagnosed patients than in healthy donors, and lower still in relapsed/refractory patients. Among trial patients, those achieving complete response had baseline diversity similar to that of newly diagnosed patients, while diversity was significantly lower in partial responders and progressors.

As to this clone: Its antigen is not yet known. Base qualities are missing; no much larger clone stands one base away.

What the time point label conveys for this sample: cycle 1 day 1 (C1D1), immediately before nivolumab initiation. Every trial patient had relapsed after autologous stem cell transplantation, and cohorts A, B and C differed in prior brentuximab vedotin exposure. The trial cohort comprised some 60 patients with relapsed/refractory classical Hodgkin lymphoma whose best overall responses were complete response, partial response or progressive disease. Single-agent nivolumab was administered to trial patients in the multi-cohort phase II CheckMate 205 trial. An independent review committee assessed best overall response by applying the 2007 International Working Group response criteria. PBMCs from the trial were collected at three points: immediately before nivolumab initiation (C1D1), and during therapy at cycle 2 day 1 and cycle 4 day 1. After peripheral blood was drawn into 8 mL Vacutainer Cell Preparation Tubes, PBMCs were isolated by centrifugation and then cryopreserved.

Genomic DNA was isolated using the Qiagen DNeasy kit from unsorted PBMCs as well as from negatively selected CD4+ and CD8+ fractions. TCR beta CDR3 regions were subjected to amplification by immunoSEQ multiplex PCR with primers that anneal to V and J segments. A synthetic immune receptor repertoire was used to minimize amplification bias, and any remaining bias was removed computationally after sequencing. Processing in the source paper ran as follows. Custom Python scripts were used to quantify repertoire diversity as the Shannon entropy index. The unsorted, CD4+ and CD8+ repertoires were each analyzed separately, with the exception of combined analyses, where CD4+ and CD8+ sequences were merged in silico. Clonal expansion was defined as at least a 2-fold frequency increase after treatment relative to C1D1, with a pseudocount of 0.5 for undetected baseline clones. Clones with 0 or 1 copy at C1D1 were defined as singleton clones, while clones with 2 or more copies were defined as non-singleton clones. By matching protein sequences in sorted samples from the same patient, clones expanded in unsorted samples were annotated as CD4+, CD8+ or unknown. Diversity changes from C1D1 to C4D1 were tested in paired samples using Wilcoxon tests. In TCRdb, the immuneACCESS table is reduced to in-frame sequences with V and J assigned. These tables do not hold every clone; where another copy was compared, an unresolved V gene accounts for under half, and the others remain unexplained. Clone size and V and J calls were adopted from that table, with D and trimming inferred from the DNA. The sample data list approximately 37,000 clones, and approximately 78% of these were observed just once. Of the sample, about an eighth is held by the ten largest clones.

This clonotype was obtained from a human donor with classical Hodgkin lymphoma. The sequencing used peripheral blood mononuclear cells (PBMCs), collected at baseline.

In nucleotide form, the sequence is TGTGCCAGCAAGCCAGGCGATCTAGGGGGTGAGCAGTTCTTC. Protein translation: CASKPGDLGGEQFF. The chain employs TRBV27 and TRBJ2-1; matching of 6 bases hints at TRBD1 as the D gene. CDR1 MNHEY and CDR2 SMNVEV are derived from the germline V gene (reference sequence). The V end loses 7 bases and the J end loses 9 bases, and a stretch of 19 bases separates them. Taken from cysteine to phenylalanine, the CDR3 has 14 residues. CDR3 DNA only is kept here, 42 bases in frame from base 1.